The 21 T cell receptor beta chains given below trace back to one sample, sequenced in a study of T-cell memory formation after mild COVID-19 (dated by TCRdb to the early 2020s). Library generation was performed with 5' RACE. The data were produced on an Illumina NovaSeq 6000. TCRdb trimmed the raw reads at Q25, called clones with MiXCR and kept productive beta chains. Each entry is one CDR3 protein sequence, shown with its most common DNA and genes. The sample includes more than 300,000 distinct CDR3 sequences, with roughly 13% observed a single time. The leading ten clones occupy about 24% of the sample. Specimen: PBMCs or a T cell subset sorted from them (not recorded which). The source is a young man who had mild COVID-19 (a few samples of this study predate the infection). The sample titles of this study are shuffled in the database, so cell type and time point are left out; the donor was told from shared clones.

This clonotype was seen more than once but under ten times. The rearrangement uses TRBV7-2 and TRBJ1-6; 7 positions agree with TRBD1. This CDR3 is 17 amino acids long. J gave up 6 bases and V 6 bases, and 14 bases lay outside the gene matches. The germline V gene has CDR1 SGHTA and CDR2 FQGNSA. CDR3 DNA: TGTGCCAGCAGGCGTACAGGGGCCGCACTTCGTAATTCACCCCTCCACTTT. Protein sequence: CASRRTGAALRNSPLHF.

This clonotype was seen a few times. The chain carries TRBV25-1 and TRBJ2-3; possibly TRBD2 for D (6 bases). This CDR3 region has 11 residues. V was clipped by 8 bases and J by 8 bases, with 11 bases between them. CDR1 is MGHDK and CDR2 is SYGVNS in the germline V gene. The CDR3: CASSYGSTQYF. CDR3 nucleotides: TGTGCCAGCTCCTACGGGAGTACGCAGTATTTT. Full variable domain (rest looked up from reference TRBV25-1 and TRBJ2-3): EADIYQTPRYLVIGTGKKITLECSQTMGHDKMYWYQQDPGMELHLIHYSYGVNSTEKGDLSSESTVSRIRTEHFPLTLESARPSHTSQYLCASSYGSTQYFGPGTRLTVL.

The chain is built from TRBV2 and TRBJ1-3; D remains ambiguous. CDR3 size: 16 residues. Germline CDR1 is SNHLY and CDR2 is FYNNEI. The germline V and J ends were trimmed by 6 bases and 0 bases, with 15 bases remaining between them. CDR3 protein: CASRDTGFISGNTIYF. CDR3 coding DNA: TGTGCCAGCAGAGATACTGGGTTCATCTCTGGAAACACCATATATTTT.

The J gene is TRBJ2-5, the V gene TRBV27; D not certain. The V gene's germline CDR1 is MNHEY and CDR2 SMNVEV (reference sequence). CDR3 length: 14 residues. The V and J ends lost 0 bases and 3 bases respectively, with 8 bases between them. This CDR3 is CASSLSRGEETQYF. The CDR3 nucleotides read TGTGCCAGCAGTTTATCCCGCGGAGAAGAGACCCAGTACTTC.

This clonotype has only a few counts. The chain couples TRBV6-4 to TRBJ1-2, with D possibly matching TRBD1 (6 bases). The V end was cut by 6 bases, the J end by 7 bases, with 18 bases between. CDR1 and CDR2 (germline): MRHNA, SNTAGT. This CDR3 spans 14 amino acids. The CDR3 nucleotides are TGTGCCAGCAGGCTGACAGGAACCATCGGTGGCTACACCTTC. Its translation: CASRLTGTIGGYTF.

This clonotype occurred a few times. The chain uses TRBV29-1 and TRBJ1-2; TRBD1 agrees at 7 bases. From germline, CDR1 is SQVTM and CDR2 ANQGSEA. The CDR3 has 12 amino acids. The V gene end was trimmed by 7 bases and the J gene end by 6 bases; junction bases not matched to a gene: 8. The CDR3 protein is CSAAGTDNGYTF. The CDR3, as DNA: TGCAGCGCCGCGGGGACAGATAATGGCTACACCTTC.

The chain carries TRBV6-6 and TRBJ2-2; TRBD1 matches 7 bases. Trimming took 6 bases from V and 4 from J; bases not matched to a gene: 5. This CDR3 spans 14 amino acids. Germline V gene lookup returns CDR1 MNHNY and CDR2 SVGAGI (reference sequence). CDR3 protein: CASRAQGPTGELFF. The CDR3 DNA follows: TGTGCCAGCAGGGCACAGGGGCCCACCGGGGAGCTGTTTTTT.

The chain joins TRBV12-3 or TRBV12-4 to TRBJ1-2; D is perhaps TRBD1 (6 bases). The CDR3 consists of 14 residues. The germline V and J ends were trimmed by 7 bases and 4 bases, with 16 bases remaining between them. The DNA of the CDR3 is TGTGCCAGCACCCTGGGGGGAGGGGGCTATGGCTACACCTTC. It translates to CASTLGGGGYGYTF.

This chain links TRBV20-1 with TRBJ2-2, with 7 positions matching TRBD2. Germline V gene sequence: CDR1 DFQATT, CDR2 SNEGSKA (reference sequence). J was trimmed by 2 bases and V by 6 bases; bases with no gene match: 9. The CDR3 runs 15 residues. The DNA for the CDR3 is TGCAGTGCCACAATCGGGACTACCAACACCGGGGAGCTGTTTTTT. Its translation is CSATIGTTNTGELFF.

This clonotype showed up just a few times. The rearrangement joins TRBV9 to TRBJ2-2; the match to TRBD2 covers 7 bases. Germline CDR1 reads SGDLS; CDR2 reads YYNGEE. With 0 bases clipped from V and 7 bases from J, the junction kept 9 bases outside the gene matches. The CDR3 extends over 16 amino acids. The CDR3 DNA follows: TGTGCCAGCAGCGTAGGACTCACCGGCGGGAGCGGGGAGCTGTTTTTT. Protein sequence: CASSVGLTGGSGELFF.

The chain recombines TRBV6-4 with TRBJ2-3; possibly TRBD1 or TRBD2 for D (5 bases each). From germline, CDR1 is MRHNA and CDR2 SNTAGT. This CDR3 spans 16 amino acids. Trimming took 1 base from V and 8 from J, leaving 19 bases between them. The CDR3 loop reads CASSDLAGDALFTQYF. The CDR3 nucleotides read TGTGCCAGCAGTGACTTAGCTGGGGACGCGCTATTTACGCAGTATTTT.

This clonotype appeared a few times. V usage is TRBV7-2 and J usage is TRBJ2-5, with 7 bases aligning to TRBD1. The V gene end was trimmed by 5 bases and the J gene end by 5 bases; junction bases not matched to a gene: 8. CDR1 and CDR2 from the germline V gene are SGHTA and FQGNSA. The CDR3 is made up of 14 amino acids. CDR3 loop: CASSADRAIETQYF. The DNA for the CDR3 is TGTGCCAGCAGCGCAGACAGGGCTATCGAGACCCAGTACTTC. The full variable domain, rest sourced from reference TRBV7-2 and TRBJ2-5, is GAGVSQSPSNKVTEKGKDVELRCDPISGHTALYWYRQSLGQGLEFLIYFQGNSAPDKSGLPSDRFSAERTGGSVSTLTIQRTQQEDSAVYLCASSADRAIETQYFGPGTRLLVL.

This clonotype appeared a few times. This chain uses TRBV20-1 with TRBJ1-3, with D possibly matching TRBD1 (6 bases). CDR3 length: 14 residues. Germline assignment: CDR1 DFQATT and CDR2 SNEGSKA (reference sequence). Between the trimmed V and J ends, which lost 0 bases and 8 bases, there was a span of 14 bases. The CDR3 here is CSARDARGADTIYF. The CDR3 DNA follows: TGCAGTGCTAGAGATGCCCGGGGGGCGGACACCATATATTTT.

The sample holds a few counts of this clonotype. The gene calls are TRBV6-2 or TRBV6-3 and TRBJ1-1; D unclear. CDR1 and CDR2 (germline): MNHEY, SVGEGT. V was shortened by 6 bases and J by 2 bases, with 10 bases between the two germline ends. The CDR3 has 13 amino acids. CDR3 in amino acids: CASRLPGNTEAFF. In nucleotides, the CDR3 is TGTGCCAGCAGGCTACCGGGAAACACTGAAGCTTTCTTT.

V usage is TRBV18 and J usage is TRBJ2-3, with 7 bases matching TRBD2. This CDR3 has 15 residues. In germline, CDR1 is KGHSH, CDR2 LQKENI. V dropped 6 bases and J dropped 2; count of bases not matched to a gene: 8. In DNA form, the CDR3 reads TGTGCCAGCTCGCCAAGCGGGGTTTACACAGATACGCAGTATTTT. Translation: CASSPSGVYTDTQYF.

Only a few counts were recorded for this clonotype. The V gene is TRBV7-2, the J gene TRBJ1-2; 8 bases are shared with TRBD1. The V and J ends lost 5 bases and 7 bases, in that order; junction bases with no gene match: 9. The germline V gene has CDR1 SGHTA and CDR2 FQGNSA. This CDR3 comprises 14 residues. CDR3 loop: CASSRDRQAGGYTF. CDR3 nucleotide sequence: TGTGCCAGCAGCCGGGACAGGCAAGCTGGTGGCTACACCTTC.

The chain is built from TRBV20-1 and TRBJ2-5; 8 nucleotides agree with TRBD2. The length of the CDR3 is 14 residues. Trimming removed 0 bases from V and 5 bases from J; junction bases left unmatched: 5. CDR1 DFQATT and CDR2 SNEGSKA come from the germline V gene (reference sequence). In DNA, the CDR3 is TGCAGTGCTAGAGATCCAGCGGGGGTGGAGACCCAGTACTTC. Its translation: CSARDPAGVETQYF.

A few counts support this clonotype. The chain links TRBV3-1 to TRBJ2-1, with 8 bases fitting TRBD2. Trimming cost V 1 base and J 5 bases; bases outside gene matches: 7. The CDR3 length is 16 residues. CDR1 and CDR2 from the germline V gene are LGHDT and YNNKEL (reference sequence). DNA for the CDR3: TGTGCCAGCAGCCAAGCCGTCGGGGGGGACCACAATGAGCAGTTCTTC. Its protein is CASSQAVGGDHNEQFF.

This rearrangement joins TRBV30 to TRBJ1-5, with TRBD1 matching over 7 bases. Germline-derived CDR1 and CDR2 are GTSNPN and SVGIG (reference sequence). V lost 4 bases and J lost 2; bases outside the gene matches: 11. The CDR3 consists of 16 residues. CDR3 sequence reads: CAWTLYETGGNQPQHF. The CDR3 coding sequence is TGTGCCTGGACCTTGTACGAAACAGGGGGCAATCAGCCCCAGCATTTT.

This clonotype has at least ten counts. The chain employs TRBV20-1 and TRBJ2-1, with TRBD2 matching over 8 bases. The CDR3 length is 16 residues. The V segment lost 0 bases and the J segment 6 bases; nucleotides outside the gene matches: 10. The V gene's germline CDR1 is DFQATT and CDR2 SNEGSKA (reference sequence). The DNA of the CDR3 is TGCAGTGCTAGAGATCCCCCGGGGGGGCCAATCAATGAGCAGTTCTTC. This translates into CSARDPPGGPINEQFF.

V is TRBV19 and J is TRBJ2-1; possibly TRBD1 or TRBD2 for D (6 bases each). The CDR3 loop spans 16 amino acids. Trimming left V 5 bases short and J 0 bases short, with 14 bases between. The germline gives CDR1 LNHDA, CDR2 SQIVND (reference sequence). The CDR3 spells CASSDGGLPSYNEQFF. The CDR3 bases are TGTGCCAGTAGTGATGGGGGGCTCCCCTCCTACAATGAGCAGTTCTTC.